The source of this T cell receptor (beta chain) is a study of blood T cells in healthy people across ages. General study points: Those diversity estimates obtained from one million T cells were thought to be underestimates. Naive and antigen-experienced cells were not separated, limiting conclusive comparison.

Per the germline V gene, CDR1 is MNHEY and CDR2 is SVGAGI. Between the trimmed V and J ends, which lost 0 bases and 4 bases, there was a span of 15 bases. The CDR3 spans 17 residues. This clonotype was detected a few times. Its antigen is undetermined. With a J-beta primer mix and a sample-barcoded 5' primer, a second PCR ran roughly 6 to 12 cycles. A template-switch adaptor with 12 random nucleotides tagged each cDNA molecule. Using its own MiXCR run on the 5' RACE reads, TCRdb lists one record per CDR3 protein. Among around 1,500,000 distinct CDR3 sequences listed, approximately 30% were seen once. This clonotype was obtained from a woman younger than 45 in good health. The sequenced sample consisted of blood. The V and J genes are TRBV6-5 and TRBJ2-2, with a weak D call TRBD2 (5 bases). CDR3 sequence (DNA): TGTGCCAGCAGTTACTCTGGACTCGCTTCTACCACCGGGGAGCTGTTTTTT. Protein product: CASSYSGLASTTGELFF.